This T cell receptor beta chain comes out of a study of cytomegalovirus exposure and HLA in healthy donors. Overall study findings and caveats: Altogether, 150 to 200 TCR beta chains were recorded as cytomegalovirus-associated.

With respect to this clone: No antigen is known for it.

The V and J ends lost 5 bases and 0 bases respectively, with 5 bases between them. Germline V CDR1 and CDR2: PRHDT, FYEKMQ (reference sequence). This CDR3 has 13 residues. 60 Vbeta and 13 Jbeta primers were used in PCR. Only in-frame clones appear in the TCRdb table, and some are missing; sequencing was by immunoSEQ multiplex PCR. This sample has 140,000 to 150,000 clones, with approximately 80% found just once. V and J are TRBV13 and TRBJ1-3; D is unresolved. Sequencing used PBMCs. The sequence was collected from a woman aged 55-75 years in good health and CMV-seropositive. The CDR3 DNA reads as TGTGCCAGCAGCCCCTACTCTGGAAACACCATATATTTT. Its protein is CASSPYSGNTIYF. The full variable domain, completed using reference TRBV13 and TRBJ1-3, is AAGVIQSPRHLIKEKRETATLKCYPIPRHDTVYWYQQGPGQDPQFLISFYEKMQSDKGSIPDRFSAQQFSDYHSELNMSSLELGDSALYFCASSPYSGNTIYFGEGSWLTVV.